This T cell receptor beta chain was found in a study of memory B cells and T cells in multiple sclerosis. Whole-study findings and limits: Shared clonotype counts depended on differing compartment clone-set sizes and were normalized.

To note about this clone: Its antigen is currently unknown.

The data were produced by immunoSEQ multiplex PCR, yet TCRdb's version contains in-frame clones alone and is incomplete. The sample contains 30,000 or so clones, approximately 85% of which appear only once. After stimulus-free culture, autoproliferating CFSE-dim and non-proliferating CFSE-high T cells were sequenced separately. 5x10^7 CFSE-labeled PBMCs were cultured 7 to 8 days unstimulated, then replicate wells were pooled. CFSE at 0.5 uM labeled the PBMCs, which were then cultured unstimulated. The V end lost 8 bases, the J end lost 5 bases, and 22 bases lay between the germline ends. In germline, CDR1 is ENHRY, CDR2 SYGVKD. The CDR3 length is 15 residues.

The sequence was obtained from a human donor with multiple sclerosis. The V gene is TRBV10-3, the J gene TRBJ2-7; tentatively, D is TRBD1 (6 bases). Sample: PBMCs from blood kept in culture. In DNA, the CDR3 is TGTGCCATCTGGAACCCGACAGGTTTGAGGAACGAGCAGTACTTC. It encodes CAIWNPTGLRNEQYF.